The source of this TCR beta chain is a study of T cells in Graves' hyperthyroidism and ophthalmopathy. This clonotype was seen many times. TCR beta CDR3 sequences were amplified from RNA transcripts. A first-round RT-PCR of the TCR CDR3 used the HTBI primer set. TCRdb processed the multiplex PCR reads anew with MiXCR; each CDR3 protein has one entry. The sample carries 220,000 or so distinct CDR3 sequences, roughly 17% recorded once. The length of the CDR3 is 15 residues. Deletions cut 3 bases from V and 0 bases from J, with 12 bases between. Germline assignment: CDR1 MDHEN and CDR2 SYDVKM. Ophthalmopathy in the patients scored at least 3 on Clinical Activity Score and at least 4 on NOSPECS grade, lasting under 3 months. Diagnoses were established using clinical symptoms, serum thyroxine and TRAb, thyroid ultrasound and orbital computed tomography.

The sequenced sample was blood. The receptor comes from a woman aged 18-29 years with Graves' ophthalmopathy. V usage is TRBV28 and J usage is TRBJ2-7; the D gene could be TRBD1 or TRBD2 (5 bases each). This CDR3 reads CASSFGGGLSYEQYF. The CDR3 DNA sequence: TGTGCCAGCAGTTTCGGTGGGGGTCTCTCCTACGAGCAGTACTTC.